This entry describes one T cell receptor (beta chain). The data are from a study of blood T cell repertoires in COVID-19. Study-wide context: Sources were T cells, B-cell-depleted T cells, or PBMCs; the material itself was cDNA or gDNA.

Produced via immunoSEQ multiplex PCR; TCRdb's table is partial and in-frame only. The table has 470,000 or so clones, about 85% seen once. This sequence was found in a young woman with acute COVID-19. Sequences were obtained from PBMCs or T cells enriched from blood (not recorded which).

CDR3 in amino acids: CAISDRRQTGPGSPLHF. The CDR3 nucleotides read TGTGCCATCAGTGATAGGCGCCAGACAGGTCCGGGTTCACCCCTCCACTTT. V gene TRBV10-3 combines with J gene TRBJ1-6; tentative D call: TRBD1 (6 bases). The CDR3 totals 17 residues. Germline V gene data show CDR1 as ENHRY and CDR2 as SYGVKD. Trimming removed 3 bases from V and 9 bases from J, with 21 bases in between.